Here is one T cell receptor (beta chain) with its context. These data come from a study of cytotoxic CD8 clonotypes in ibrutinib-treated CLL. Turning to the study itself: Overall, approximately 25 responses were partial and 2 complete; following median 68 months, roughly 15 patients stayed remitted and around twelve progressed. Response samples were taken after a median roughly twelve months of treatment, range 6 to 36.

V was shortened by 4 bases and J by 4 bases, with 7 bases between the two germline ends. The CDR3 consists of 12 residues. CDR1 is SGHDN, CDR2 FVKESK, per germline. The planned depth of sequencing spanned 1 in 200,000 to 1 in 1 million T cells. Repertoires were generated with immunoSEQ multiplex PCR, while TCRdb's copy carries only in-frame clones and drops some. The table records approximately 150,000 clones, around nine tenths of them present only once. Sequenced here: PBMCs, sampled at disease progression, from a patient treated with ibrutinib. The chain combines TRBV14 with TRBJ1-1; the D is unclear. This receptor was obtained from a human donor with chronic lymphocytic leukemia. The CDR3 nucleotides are TGTGCCAGCAGCCCATGGGGCACTGAAGCTTTCTTT. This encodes CASSPWGTEAFF. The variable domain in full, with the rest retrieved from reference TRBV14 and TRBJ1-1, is EAGVTQFPSHSVIEKGQTVTLRCDPISGHDNLYWYRRVMGKEIKFLLHFVKESKQDESGMPNNRFLAERTGGTYSTLKVQPAELEDSGVYFCASSPWGTEAFFGQGTRLTVV.